Listed below are T cell receptor beta chains from one sample, sequenced in a study of sequential checkpoint blockade in melanoma. TCRdb's table, derived via immunoSEQ multiplex PCR, lists solely in-frame clones and lacks some. The table has around 15,000 clones, roughly 93% seen once. The sample in question was CD8+ T cells sorted from blood (inferred from file names), obtained from a patient given nivolumab and ipilimumab in sequence. The receptors stem from a human donor with melanoma. CDR3s include the opening cysteine and the closing phenylalanine or tryptophan. Each record gives: J gene, V gene, D gene, CDR3 protein, CDR3 DNA. The D gene is left open where the match is weak.

>TRBJ1-1|TRBV4-2|TRBD1
CASSQVLTGEDAEAFF
TGTGCCAGCAGCCAAGTTCTGACAGGGGAGGATGCTGAAGCTTTCTTT
>TRBJ1-5|TRBV6-6|-
CASSYPGGVSQPQHF
TGTGCCAGCAGTTACCCGGGAGGGGTTAGTCAGCCCCAGCATTTT
>TRBJ1-2|TRBV6-5|-
CASSFEGLNYGYTF
TGTGCCAGCAGTTTCGAGGGCCTAAACTATGGCTACACCTTC
>TRBJ2-7|TRBV28|TRBD2
CASSFYRGLVREFTYEQYF
TGTGCCAGCAGTTTCTACAGAGGGCTTGTGCGGGAGTTCACCTACGAGCAGTACTTC
>TRBJ1-2|TRBV7-8|TRBD1
CASSLAGTEYYGYTF
TGTGCCAGCAGCTTAGCCGGGACAGAATACTATGGCTACACCTTC
>TRBJ2-7|TRBV27|TRBD2
CASSSTSGRYNEQYF
TGTGCCAGCAGTTCGACTAGCGGGAGGTACAACGAGCAGTACTTC
>TRBJ1-2|TRBV6-6|TRBD1
CASSLTGTGTVYGYTF
TGTGCCAGCAGTCTAACCGGGACAGGGACCGTCTATGGCTACACCTTC
>TRBJ1-6|TRBV27|TRBD1
CASTAQDRGRSPLHF
TGTGCCAGCACCGCACAGGACAGGGGTCGATCACCCCTCCACTTT
>TRBJ1-2|TRBV28|TRBD1
CASSHTLQGARYGYTF
TGTGCCAGCAGCCACACATTACAGGGGGCAAGATATGGCTACACCTTC
>TRBJ1-1|TRBV28|TRBD1
CASSLGTGGGVNTEAFF
TGTGCCAGCAGTTTGGGGACAGGGGGGGGAGTGAACACTGAAGCTTTCTTT